Listed below are T cell receptor beta chains from one sample, sequenced in a study of OX40 agonist ivuxolimab in advanced cancers. The method was immunoSEQ multiplex PCR; TCRdb's version includes in-frame clones alone and lacks a portion of them. The profile shows around 54,000 clones, 80% to 95% of them singletons. The sample consisted of CD4+ or CD8+ T cells sorted from blood, taken in a trial of the OX40 agonist ivuxolimab. Receptors originate from an adult with an advanced solid tumor such as melanoma, head and neck, liver or kidney cancer. CDR3s include the opening cysteine and the closing phenylalanine or tryptophan. D genes are given only for firm matches. Not all rows give a size; the values are once, few, many and, for expanded clones, a class.

clone_size,v_call,j_call,d_call,cdr3_aa,cdr3_nt
.,TRBV21-1,TRBJ1-3,.,CASSKSRRGNTIYF,TGTGCCAGCAGCAAGTCCAGGAGAGGAAACACCATATATTTT
.,TRBV29-1,TRBJ2-3,.,CSVGGSTDTQYF,TGCAGCGTCGGAGGCAGCACAGATACGCAGTATTTT
.,TRBV11-1,TRBJ1-2,TRBD1,CASSLPGTGNGYTF,TGTGCCAGCAGCTTACCCGGGACAGGGAATGGCTACACCTTC
.,TRBV27,TRBJ1-1,.,CASSLTTGLTEAFF,TGTGCCAGCAGTCTCACGACAGGTCTCACTGAAGCTTTCTTT
.,TRBV2,TRBJ1-5,TRBD1,CASREPQGMENGNQPQHF,TGTGCCAGCAGGGAACCACAGGGGATGGAGAATGGCAATCAGCCCCAGCATTTT
few,TRBV4-2,TRBJ1-1,.,CASSQDEGNTEAFF,TGTGCCAGCAGCCAAGATGAGGGAAACACTGAAGCTTTCTTT
.,TRBV6-5,TRBJ2-2,.,CASSYSPGNTGELFF,TGTGCCAGCAGTTACTCTCCAGGGAACACCGGGGAGCTGTTTTTT
.,TRBV27,TRBJ1-5,.,CASSFIPIKNQPQHF,TGTGCCAGCAGTTTCATCCCCATTAAAAATCAGCCCCAGCATTTT
.,TRBV29-1,TRBJ2-2,TRBD1,CSADRGTGELFF,TGCAGCGCAGACAGGGGAACCGGGGAGCTGTTTTTT
.,TRBV19,TRBJ1-1,.,CASSIVTANTEAFF,TGTGCCAGTAGTATTGTAACAGCGAACACTGAAGCTTTCTTT
.,TRBV6-5,TRBJ2-7,.,CASSYHGSSYEQYF,TGTGCCAGCAGTTACCACGGGTCTTCCTACGAGCAGTACTTC
once,TRBV28,TRBJ2-7,.,CASRDSGVGLPYEQYF,TGTGCCAGCAGGGACTCGGGGGTTGGGCTGCCCTACGAGCAGTACTTC
.,TRBV30,TRBJ2-5,TRBD2,CAWKRLAGAETQYF,TGTGCCTGGAAACGACTAGCGGGAGCGGAGACCCAGTACTTC